The 20 T cell receptor beta chains in this list originate from one sample, sequenced in a study of blood T cell repertoires in COVID-19. Sequenced by immunoSEQ multiplex PCR; TCRdb stores in-frame clones only, minus some. The sample lists 100,000 to 140,000 clones, under 95% occurring once. The specimen sequenced was peripheral blood. These TCRs come from a woman in her thirties with acute or convalescent COVID-19.

This clone has a handful of counts. The chain uses TRBV5-6 and TRBJ2-4; weak D call: TRBD2 (6 bases). V dropped 1 base and J dropped 6 bases, with 11 bases sitting between them. The length of the CDR3 is 14 residues. Germline V gene lookup returns CDR1 SGHDT and CDR2 YYEEEE. The CDR3 region is CASSLRGLGNIQYF. The CDR3 coding sequence is TGTGCCAGCAGCTTGCGGGGGTTAGGAAACATTCAGTACTTC.

About this clone: This sample also contains other DNA sequences that code for the same CDR3. The rearrangement uses TRBV4-3 and TRBJ2-2; 15 positions match TRBD2. Germline loops: CDR1 LGHNA, CDR2 YSLEER. The V segment lost 4 bases and the J segment 3 bases; nucleotides outside the gene matches: 6. This CDR3 has 18 residues. CDR3 protein: CASSPGLAGGPDTGELFF. The CDR3 nucleotides are TGCGCCAGCAGCCCAGGACTAGCGGGAGGGCCGGACACCGGGGAGCTGTTTTTT.

The V call is TRBV7-9, the J call TRBJ1-6; 9 bases are shared with TRBD1. This CDR3 has 17 amino acids. Germline assignment: CDR1 SEHNR and CDR2 FQNEAQ (reference sequence). With 7 bases clipped from V and 0 bases from J, the junction kept 7 bases outside the gene matches. This chain's CDR3 is CASTRTGEISYNSPLHF. Written as DNA, the CDR3 is TGTGCCAGCACCCGGACAGGGGAGATCTCCTATAATTCACCCCTCCACTTT.

The rearrangement links TRBV30 to TRBJ1-6; D ambiguous. The CDR3 runs 13 residues. V gave up 4 bases and J gave up 8 bases, with 12 bases separating them. Germline V CDR1 and CDR2: GTSNPN, SVGIG (reference sequence). The CDR3 region has the DNA TGTGCCTGGAAGGCGGTCAGCGATTCACCCCTCCACTTT. This encodes CAWKAVSDSPLHF.

This rearrangement joins TRBV13 to TRBJ2-7; a possible D gene is TRBD1 (6 bases). CDR3 length equals 15 residues. CDR1 and CDR2 (germline): PRHDT, FYEKMQ (reference sequence). Trimming cost V 5 bases and J 2 bases, with 16 bases left between them. The CDR3 here is CASSLARTATYEQYF. The DNA for the CDR3 is TGTGCCAGCAGCCTAGCCCGGACAGCTACCTACGAGCAGTACTTC.

The chain uses TRBV10-1 and TRBJ1-3; TRBD1 agrees at 8 bases. J gave up 9 bases and V 2 bases, and 3 bases lay outside the gene matches. Germline V gene data show CDR1 as WNHNN and CDR2 as SYGVQD (reference sequence). CDR3 size: 13 residues. As DNA, the CDR3 is TGCGCCAGCAGTGAGGGACAGGGAGCCACCATATATTTT. Translating gives CASSEGQGATIYF.

The J gene is TRBJ2-3, the V gene TRBV7-8, with 8 bases that match TRBD2. V dropped 3 bases and J dropped 2; count of bases not matched to a gene: 4. There are 15 residues in the CDR3. Germline CDR1 is SGHVS and CDR2 is FQNEAQ. The DNA for the CDR3 is TGTGCCAGCAGCTTTGCGGGGGGCTCCACAGATACGCAGTATTTT. Translating gives CASSFAGGSTDTQYF.

The V and J genes are TRBV2 and TRBJ2-3; D is undetermined. V lost 5 bases, J lost 0 bases, and 15 bases lay in between. CDR1 is SNHLY and CDR2 is FYNNEI in the germline V gene. The CDR3 is 16 residues long. For the CDR3, the DNA is TGTGCCAGCAGTCAAGTCTCTACAGCTAGCACAGATACGCAGTATTTT. It translates to CASSQVSTASTDTQYF. Full variable domain (outside the CDR3, taken from reference TRBV2 and TRBJ2-3): EPEVTQTPSHQVTQMGQEVILRCVPISNHLYFYWYRQILGQKVEFLVSFYNNEISEKSEIFDDQFSVERPDGSNFTLKIRSTKLEDSAMYFCASSQVSTASTDTQYFGPGTRLTVL.

The chain combines TRBV5-5 with TRBJ2-7; the D is unclear. Germline CDR1 is SGHKS and CDR2 is YYEKEE (reference sequence). V was pared by 7 bases and J by 5 bases, with 13 bases between. CDR3 length equals 12 residues. DNA for the CDR3: TGTGCCAGCGTCGACATAACCGACGAGCAGTACTTC. Protein product: CASVDITDEQYF.

The chain links TRBV18 to TRBJ1-2; 8 nucleotides agree with TRBD1. V shed 3 bases and J 2 bases; nucleotides not matched to a gene: 11. Germline V gene sequence: CDR1 KGHSH, CDR2 LQKENI. CDR3 size: 17 residues. CDR3 residues: CASSPLDRVLRNYGYTF. The CDR3 DNA sequence: TGTGCCAGCTCACCCCTGGACAGGGTTTTGAGGAACTATGGCTACACCTTC.

The V call is TRBV5-4, the J call TRBJ2-7; 7 bases are a match to TRBD2. V was pared by 2 bases and J by 2 bases, with 4 bases of the junction left unmatched. Per germline, CDR1 SGHNT and CDR2 YYREEE (reference sequence). This CDR3 contains 14 residues. This chain's CDR3 is CASSLAGTTYEQYF. The CDR3, as DNA: TGTGCCAGCAGCTTAGCCGGGACTACCTACGAGCAGTACTTC.

The chain combines TRBV18 with TRBJ1-2; TRBD1 might be the D (5 bases). Germline CDR1 KGHSH, CDR2 LQKENI. The ends were cut back, 2 bases at V and 1 base at J, with 8 bases in the middle. The CDR3 runs to 14 residues. For the CDR3, the DNA is TGTGCCAGCTCACCAGCCAGGGATAACTATGGCTACACCTTC. Encoded protein: CASSPARDNYGYTF.

This clone has a count of ten or more. This chain connects TRBV25-1 to TRBJ2-2; D gene unclear. Trimming took 3 bases from V and 1 from J, leaving 3 bases between them. Germline CDR1 and CDR2: MGHDK and SYGVNS. The CDR3 contains 13 residues. This CDR3 is CASSDRNTGELFF. In nucleotides, the CDR3 is TGTGCCAGCAGTGACAGGAACACCGGGGAGCTGTTTTTT.

This CDR3 is CASSNTPGLAPHEQFF. CDR3 in DNA: TGTGCCAGCAGTAACACACCGGGACTAGCTCCCCATGAGCAGTTCTTC. This chain links TRBV6-6 with TRBJ2-1; 9 positions match TRBD2. The CDR3 has 16 residues. Germline V CDR1 and CDR2: MNHNY, SVGAGI (reference sequence). J was trimmed by 8 bases and V by 5 bases; bases with no gene match: 13.

V gene TRBV19 combines with J gene TRBJ2-3; 10 bases agree with TRBD2. This CDR3 spans 21 amino acids. V was pared by 2 bases and J by 3 bases, with 20 bases of the junction left unmatched. The V gene's germline CDR1 is LNHDA and CDR2 SQIVND (reference sequence). CDR3: CASSIKWLAGDPPQGTDTQYF. The CDR3 nucleotides are TGTGCCAGTAGTATAAAGTGGCTAGCGGGAGATCCTCCCCAGGGGACAGATACGCAGTATTTT.

The chain links TRBV19 to TRBJ2-1; TRBD1 is a possible D gene (6 bases). The V and J ends lost 3 bases and 6 bases respectively, with 6 bases between them. The CDR3 totals 12 residues. The germline gives CDR1 LNHDA, CDR2 SQIVND (reference sequence). This CDR3 reads CASSIRGNEQFF. In DNA, the CDR3 is TGTGCCAGTAGTATCAGGGGCAATGAGCAGTTCTTC.

The chain joins TRBV18 to TRBJ1-1; no clear D. The CDR3 runs 15 residues. With 3 bases removed from V and 3 bases from J, the gap between germline ends came to 14 bases. Germline V gene lookup returns CDR1 KGHSH and CDR2 LQKENI. CDR3 residues: CASSPQSYRDTEAFF. The CDR3 DNA follows: TGTGCCAGCTCACCCCAGTCCTACAGAGACACTGAAGCTTTCTTT.

The gene calls are TRBV30 and TRBJ2-1; 7 bases agree with TRBD2. CDR1 is GTSNPN and CDR2 is SVGIG in the germline V gene (reference sequence). This CDR3 is built from 16 residues. The trim removed 1 base at V and 6 bases at J, leaving 12 bases unmatched. CDR3 nucleotides: TGTGCCTGGAGTGCTGCTAGCGGAGTAGTAGGCAATGAGCAGTTCTTC. It is translated as CAWSAASGVVGNEQFF.

The chain links TRBV5-1 to TRBJ2-7; 15 nucleotides agree with TRBD2. This CDR3 contains 17 residues. Per germline, CDR1 SGHRS and CDR2 YFSETQ. V lost 1 base, J lost 3 bases, and 5 bases stayed unmatched. The CDR3 nucleotides read TGCGCCAGCAGCTTGCGGTGGACTAGCGGGAGGGACTACGAGCAGTACTTC. Residues: CASSLRWTSGRDYEQYF.

This clone was picked up a small number of times. V and J are TRBV5-1 and TRBJ2-6; 9 nucleotides line up with TRBD2. This CDR3 has 15 residues. With V trimmed by 7 bases and J by 0 bases, 2 bases remained unmatched. The germline V gene encodes CDR1 SGHRS and CDR2 YFSETQ. Here the CDR3 reads CASGGGDSGANVLTF. Written as DNA, the CDR3 is TGCGCCAGCGGCGGGGGGGACTCTGGGGCCAACGTCCTGACTTTC.